The clone carrying this TCR beta chain was picked up a small number of times. Its antigen is undetermined. The sample is drawn from a study of beta chain features in type 1 diabetes. Study results and caveats: Compared to healthy donors, patients appeared to have naive, central memory and Treg TCRB repertoires that were more alike. Resolution of whether HLA type affects TCRB rearrangement was not achieved here.

cDNA synthesis used the whole RNA isolate, giving expressed TCRB sequences. The method was immunoSEQ multiplex PCR; TCRdb's version includes in-frame clones alone and lacks a portion of them. Here the sample spans over 350,000 clones, roughly 15% being singletons. This TCR was sampled from a woman aged 18-30 years in good health. Sequenced input: naive CD4+ T cells from blood.

DNA of the CDR3: TGTGCCATCAGCAAAGGGACTAGCTTCCCAGATACGCAGTATTTT. This translates into CAISKGTSFPDTQYF. This sequence joins TRBV10-3 and TRBJ2-3, with 9 bases matching TRBD2. Trimming took 6 bases from V and 4 from J; bases not matched to a gene: 8. Germline V gives CDR1 ENHRY, CDR2 SYGVKD. The CDR3 has 15 amino acids.